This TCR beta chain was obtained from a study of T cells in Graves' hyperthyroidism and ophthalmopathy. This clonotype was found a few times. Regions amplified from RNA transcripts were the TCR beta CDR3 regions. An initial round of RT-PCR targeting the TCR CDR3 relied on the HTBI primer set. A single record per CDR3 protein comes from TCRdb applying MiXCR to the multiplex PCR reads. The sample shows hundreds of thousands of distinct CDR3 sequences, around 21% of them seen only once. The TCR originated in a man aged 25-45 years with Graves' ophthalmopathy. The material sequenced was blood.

CDR3 sequence: CASSLARTINEQFF. The CDR3 DNA follows: TGTGCCAGCAGCTTAGCGCGGACGATTAATGAGCAGTTCTTC. The V call is TRBV7-9, the J call TRBJ2-1; D remains unclear. This CDR3 has 14 residues. Trimming cost V 0 bases and J 7 bases, with 10 bases left between them. Germline assignment: CDR1 SEHNR and CDR2 FQNEAQ (reference sequence).